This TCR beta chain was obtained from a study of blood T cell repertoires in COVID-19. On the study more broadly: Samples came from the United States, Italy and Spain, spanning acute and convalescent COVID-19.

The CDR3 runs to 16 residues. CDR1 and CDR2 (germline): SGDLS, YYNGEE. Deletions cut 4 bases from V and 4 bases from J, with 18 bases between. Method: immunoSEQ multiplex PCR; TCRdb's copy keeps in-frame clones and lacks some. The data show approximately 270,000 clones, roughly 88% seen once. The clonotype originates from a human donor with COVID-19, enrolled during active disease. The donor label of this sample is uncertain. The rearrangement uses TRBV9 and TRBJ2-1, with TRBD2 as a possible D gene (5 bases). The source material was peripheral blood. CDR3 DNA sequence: TGTGCCAGCAGCCCCCGGGGATCACCCGTTTACAATGAGCAGTTCTTC. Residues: CASSPRGSPVYNEQFF.